This T cell receptor beta chain originates from a study of control samples from healthy donors and cancer patients (TCRdb year 2020). From cysteine to phenylalanine, the CDR3 is 13 amino acids long. CDR3 DNA only is kept here, 39 bases in frame from base 1. V is pared back by 5 bases and J by 10 bases, with 12 bases lying between the germline termini. The method was the immunoSEQ multiplex PCR assay. This immuneACCESS table, as held by TCRdb, lists in-frame sequences with V and J called but not all clones. Of the missing ones, under half trace to an unresolved V gene in checked studies; the others have no known cause. This sample is represented by approximately 180,000 clones; 85% to 95% of them were singletons. Around 1.3% of the sample is taken by the ten largest. This clone was seen just once. The antigen it binds to is not known. No base quality information exists; no much larger clone differs at one position.

The chain uses TRBV12-3 or TRBV12-4 and TRBJ1-6; D gene: possibly TRBD1, on 6 matching bases. The TCR originated in a woman aged 18-29 years in good health. The sequencing sample was made of blood. The CDR3 corresponds to CASSLTGSSPLHF. The DNA is as follows: TGTGCCAGCAGTCTCACAGGGTCCTCACCCCTCCACTTT.